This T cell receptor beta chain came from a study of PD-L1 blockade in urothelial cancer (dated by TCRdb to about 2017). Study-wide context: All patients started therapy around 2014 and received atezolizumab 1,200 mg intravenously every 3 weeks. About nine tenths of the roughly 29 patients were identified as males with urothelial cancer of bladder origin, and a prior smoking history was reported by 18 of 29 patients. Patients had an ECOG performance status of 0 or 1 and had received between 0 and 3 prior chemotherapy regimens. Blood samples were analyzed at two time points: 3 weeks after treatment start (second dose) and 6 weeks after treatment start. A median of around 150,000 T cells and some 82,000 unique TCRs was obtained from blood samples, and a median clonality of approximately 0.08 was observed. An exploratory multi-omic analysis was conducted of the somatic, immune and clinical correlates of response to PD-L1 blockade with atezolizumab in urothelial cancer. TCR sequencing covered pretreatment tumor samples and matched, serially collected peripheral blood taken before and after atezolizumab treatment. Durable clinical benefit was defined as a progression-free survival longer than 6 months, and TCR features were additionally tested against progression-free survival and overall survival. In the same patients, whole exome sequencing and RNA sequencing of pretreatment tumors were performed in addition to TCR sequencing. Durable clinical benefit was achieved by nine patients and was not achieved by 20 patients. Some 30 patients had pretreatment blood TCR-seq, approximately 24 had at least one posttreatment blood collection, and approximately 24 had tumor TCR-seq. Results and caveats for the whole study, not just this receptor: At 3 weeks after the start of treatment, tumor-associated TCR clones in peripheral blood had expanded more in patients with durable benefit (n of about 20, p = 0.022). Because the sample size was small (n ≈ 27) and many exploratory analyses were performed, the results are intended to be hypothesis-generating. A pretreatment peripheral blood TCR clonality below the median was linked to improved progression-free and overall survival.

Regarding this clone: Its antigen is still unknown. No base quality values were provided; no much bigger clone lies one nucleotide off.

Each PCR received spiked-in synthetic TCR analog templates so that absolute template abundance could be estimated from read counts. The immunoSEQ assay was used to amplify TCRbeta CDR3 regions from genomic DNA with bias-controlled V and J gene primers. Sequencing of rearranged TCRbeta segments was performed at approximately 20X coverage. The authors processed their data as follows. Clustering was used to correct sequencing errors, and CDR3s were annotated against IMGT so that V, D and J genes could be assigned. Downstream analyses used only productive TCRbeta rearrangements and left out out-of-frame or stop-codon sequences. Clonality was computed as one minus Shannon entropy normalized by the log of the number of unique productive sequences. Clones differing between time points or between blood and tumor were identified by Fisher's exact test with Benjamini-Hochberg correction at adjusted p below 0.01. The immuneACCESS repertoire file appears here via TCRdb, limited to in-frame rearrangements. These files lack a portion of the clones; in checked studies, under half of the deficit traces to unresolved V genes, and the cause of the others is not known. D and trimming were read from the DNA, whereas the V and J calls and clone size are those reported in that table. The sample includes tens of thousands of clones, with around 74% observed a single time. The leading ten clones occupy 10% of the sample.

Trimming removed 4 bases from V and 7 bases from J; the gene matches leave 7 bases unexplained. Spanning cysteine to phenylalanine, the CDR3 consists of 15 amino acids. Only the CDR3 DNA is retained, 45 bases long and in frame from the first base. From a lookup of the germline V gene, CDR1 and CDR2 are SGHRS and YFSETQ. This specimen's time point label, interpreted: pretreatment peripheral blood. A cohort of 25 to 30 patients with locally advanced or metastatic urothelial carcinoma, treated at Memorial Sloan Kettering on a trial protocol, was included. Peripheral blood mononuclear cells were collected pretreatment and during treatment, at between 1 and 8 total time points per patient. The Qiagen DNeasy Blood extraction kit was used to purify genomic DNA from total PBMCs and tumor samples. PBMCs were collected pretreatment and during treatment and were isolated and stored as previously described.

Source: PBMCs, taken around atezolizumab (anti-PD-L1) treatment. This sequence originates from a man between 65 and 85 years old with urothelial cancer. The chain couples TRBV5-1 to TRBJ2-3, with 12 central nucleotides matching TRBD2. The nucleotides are TGCGCCAGCAGCAGGGGGACTAGCGGGTTGTATACGCAGTATTTT. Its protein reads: CASSRGTSGLYTQYF.